The 31 T cell receptor beta chains below all came from one sample that was sequenced in a study of control samples from healthy donors and cancer patients. Produced via immunoSEQ multiplex PCR; TCRdb's table is partial and in-frame only. The sample holds around 150,000 clones; approximately 93% are singletons and the top ten take around 8%. The sequencing sample was made of blood. These receptors came from a middle-aged woman in good health.

This clone was recorded only once. The chain couples TRBV2 to TRBJ1-5, with D maybe TRBD1 (6 bases). V gave up 6 bases and J gave up 4 bases, with 13 bases separating them. This CDR3 region has 14 residues. Germline CDR1 and CDR2: SNHLY and FYNNEI. CDR3 amino acids: CASSRGQTNQPQHF. For the CDR3, the DNA is TGTGCCAGCAGCCGCGGACAGACGAATCAGCCCCAGCATTTT. Full variable domain (outside the CDR3, taken from reference TRBV2 and TRBJ1-5): EPEVTQTPSHQVTQMGQEVILRCVPISNHLYFYWYRQILGQKVEFLVSFYNNEISEKSEIFDDQFSVERPDGSNFTLKIRSTKLEDSAMYFCASSRGQTNQPQHFGDGTRLSIL.

This sequence joins TRBV29-1 and TRBJ1-2, with D possibly being TRBD1 (5 bases). Trimming stripped 8 bases from V and 5 bases from J, with 12 bases between. This CDR3 spans 11 amino acids. Per germline, CDR1 SQVTM and CDR2 ANQGSEA. CDR3 sequence (DNA): TGCAGCATCGGGACCGGTTATGGCTACACCTTC. Residues: CSIGTGYGYTF.

V gene TRBV2 combines with J gene TRBJ1-4; no firm D call. CDR3 length equals 14 residues. V gave up 3 bases and J gave up 3 bases, with 8 bases separating them. The germline V gene encodes CDR1 SNHLY and CDR2 FYNNEI. Here the CDR3 reads CASSESRSNEKLFF. The CDR3, as DNA: TGTGCCAGCAGTGAGAGCAGGTCTAATGAAAAACTGTTTTTT.

This rearrangement joins TRBV12-5 to TRBJ2-1; TRBD1 might be the D (6 bases). Trimming shortened V by 4 bases and J by 4 bases, and 20 bases separated the two germline ends. This CDR3 contains 17 residues. Germline V gene data show CDR1 as LGHNT and CDR2 as FRNRAP. This CDR3 reads CASGSFRGGKKYNEQFF. CDR3 sequence (DNA): TGTGCTAGTGGTTCGTTTCGAGGGGGAAAAAAGTACAATGAGCAGTTCTTC.

The chain links TRBV6-2 or TRBV6-3 to TRBJ1-2, with D unresolved. Trimming took 2 bases from V and 8 from J, leaving 12 bases between them. The CDR3 spans 13 residues. Germline CDR1 is MNHEY and CDR2 is SVGEGT. CDR3 DNA sequence: TGTGCCAGCAGTTACCTGGCAGTGATAGGCTACACCTTC. It codes for CASSYLAVIGYTF.

The chain joins TRBV6-1 to TRBJ1-5; 7 bases map to TRBD1. CDR1 is MNHNS and CDR2 is SASEGT in the germline V gene. The CDR3 is made up of 16 amino acids. With V trimmed by 4 bases and J by 0 bases, 6 bases remained unmatched. The CDR3 sequence is CASSAGTANSNQPQHF. The CDR3 DNA is TGTGCCAGCAGTGCTGGGACAGCAAATAGCAATCAGCCCCAGCATTTT.

This clone has a single count. The chain combines TRBV7-2 with TRBJ1-2; no clear D. Germline values: CDR1 SGHTA, CDR2 FQGNSA. The ends were cut back, 1 base at V and 2 bases at J, with 8 bases in the middle. The CDR3 is 14 amino acids. CDR3 sequence reads: CASSLGSTNYGYTF. The CDR3 DNA reads as TGTGCCAGCAGCTTAGGTTCGACAAACTATGGCTACACCTTC.

The chain is built from TRBV5-1 and TRBJ2-1, with 8 nucleotides matching TRBD2. Unmatched junction bases numbered 4, after V lost 2 bases and J lost 3 bases. The CDR3 sequence is 15 residues long. Germline V gene sequence: CDR1 SGHRS, CDR2 YFSETQ. The CDR3 nucleotides are TGCGCCAGCAGCTTACTAGCGGAAAACTACAATGAGCAGTTCTTC. Amino acids: CASSLLAENYNEQFF. Filled out from reference TRBV5-1 and TRBJ2-1, the complete variable domain reads KAGVTQTPRYLIKTRGQQVTLSCSPISGHRSVSWYQQTPGQGLQFLFEYFSETQRNKGNFPGRFSGRQFSNSRSEMNVSTLELGDSALYLCASSLLAENYNEQFFGPGTRLTVL.

Only one count was recorded for this clone. The rearrangement uses TRBV19 and TRBJ1-3; D perhaps matches TRBD1 (6 bases). The germline V gene has CDR1 LNHDA and CDR2 SQIVND (reference sequence). V lost 4 bases and J lost 9, with 19 bases in between. CDR3 length equals 15 residues. In DNA, the CDR3 is TGTGCCAGTAGTACGTCAACAGGGTTAGGTGCCACCATATATTTT. Encoded protein: CASSTSTGLGATIYF.

V usage is TRBV30 and J usage is TRBJ1-1, with a weak D call TRBD1 (6 bases). This CDR3 has 14 amino acids. The germline CDR1 and CDR2 sequences are GTSNPN and SVGIG (reference sequence). Trimming pared 0 bases from V and 0 bases from J, leaving 8 bases between. The CDR3 nucleotides read TGTGCCTGGAGTGTCCCAGGGGTGAACACTGAAGCTTTCTTT. This gives the protein CAWSVPGVNTEAFF.

This clone appeared a few times. This chain links TRBV4-1 with TRBJ2-7; 11 nucleotides line up with TRBD1. Trimming at V came to 4 bases and at J to 5 bases, leaving 7 bases not matched to a gene. Germline loops: CDR1 MGHRA, CDR2 YSYEKL. The CDR3 sequence is 15 residues long. DNA of the CDR3: TGCGCCAGCAGCCCCCAAGGGACAGGGGGAGACGAGCAGTACTTC. Encoded protein: CASSPQGTGGDEQYF.

Written as DNA, the CDR3 is TGTGCCAGCAGTCCGATCGGACAGGATTATGAAAAACTGTTTTTT. This translates into CASSPIGQDYEKLFF. The gene calls are TRBV27 and TRBJ1-4; 7 bases align to TRBD1. The CDR3 has 15 residues. Germline lookup yields CDR1 MNHEY and CDR2 SMNVEV (reference sequence). With 5 bases clipped from V and 6 bases from J, the junction kept 9 bases outside the gene matches.

The chain combines TRBV6-6 with TRBJ1-4; a weak D match, TRBD1 (5 bases). Trimming shortened V by 4 bases and J by 7 bases, and 16 bases separated the two germline ends. Looked up from germline, CDR1 is MNHNY and CDR2 is SVGAGI (reference sequence). The CDR3 is 15 residues long. The CDR3 bases are TGTGCCAGCAGTTTCCCCGGGGGGGGAGGTGAAAAACTGTTTTTT. It yields the protein CASSFPGGGGEKLFF.

J is TRBJ2-2 and V is TRBV3-1 (or the pseudogene TRBV3-2); no clear D gene. The V end lost 1 base, the J end lost 1 base, and 7 bases lay between the germline ends. The CDR3 length is 15 residues. The germline CDR1 and CDR2 sequences are LGHDT and YNNKEL (reference sequence). As DNA, the CDR3 is TGTGCCAGCAGCCAAGGGCCGCTGAACACCGGGGAGCTGTTTTTT. The encoded protein is CASSQGPLNTGELFF.

The chain is built from TRBV6-5 and TRBJ2-2; D unclear. CDR1 and CDR2 (germline): MNHEY, SVGAGI. The CDR3 contains 13 residues. With 0 bases removed from V and 6 bases from J, the gap between germline ends came to 5 bases. CDR3 coding DNA: TGTGCCAGCAGTTACTCGAGAGCCGGGGAGCTGTTTTTT. Its translation is CASSYSRAGELFF.

The chain recombines TRBV6-6 with TRBJ1-2; no definite D call. Germline loops: CDR1 MNHNY, CDR2 SVGAGI (reference sequence). Trimming removed 4 bases at V and 8 bases at J, with 17 bases between. The CDR3 runs 14 residues. CDR3 coding DNA: TGTGCCAGCAGTTCCGCGGGAACCTTAGAGGGCTACACCTTC. Protein sequence: CASSSAGTLEGYTF.

This chain links TRBV6-2 or TRBV6-3 with TRBJ1-2, with D unresolved. The CDR3 spans 13 residues. Trimming pared 6 bases from V and 3 bases from J, leaving 11 bases between. Per germline, CDR1 MNHEY and CDR2 SVGEGT. CDR3 loop: CASSRDPDYGYTF. The CDR3 nucleotides read TGTGCCAGCAGCCGAGATCCTGACTATGGCTACACCTTC.

This rearrangement joins TRBV7-9 to TRBJ2-7, with D perhaps assigned TRBD1 or TRBD2 (7 bases each). Trimming cost V 1 base and J 7 bases, with 20 bases left between them. The CDR3 is 16 residues long. Germline assignment: CDR1 SEHNR and CDR2 FQNEAQ (reference sequence). CDR3 region: CASSLERERGPREQYF. In DNA form, the CDR3 reads TGTGCCAGCAGCTTAGAGCGGGAAAGGGGGCCTCGGGAGCAGTACTTC. The full variable domain, its missing parts supplied by reference TRBV7-9 and TRBJ2-7, is DTGVSQNPRHKITKRGQNVTFRCDPISEHNRLYWYRQTLGQGPEFLTYFQNEAQLEKSRLLSDRFSAERPKGSFSTLEIQRTEQGDSAMYLCASSLERERGPREQYFGPGTRLTVT.

The CDR3: CASSVDGTGDYGYTF. The CDR3 DNA follows: TGTGCCAGCAGCGTAGATGGGACAGGGGACTATGGCTACACCTTC. The rearrangement uses TRBV9 and TRBJ1-2, with TRBD1 identical over 10 bases. Germline assignment: CDR1 SGDLS and CDR2 YYNGEE. The CDR3 is 15 amino acids. V lost 0 bases, J lost 3 bases, and 2 bases stayed unmatched.

V usage is TRBV12-1 and J usage is TRBJ1-3; TRBD1, as called in the table, went unchecked against the DNA. TRBV12-1 is assigned pseudogene status. CDR3 length: 17 amino acids. The CDR3 bases are TGTGCCAGCAGCTTTGTTCCGGGACAGGGATCTGGAAACACCATATATTTT. Residues: CASSFVPGQGSGNTIYF.

This chain joins TRBV6-5 and TRBJ1-1; a possible D gene is TRBD1 (6 bases). The CDR3 runs 13 residues. V lost 8 bases and J 2 bases, leaving 12 bases between the germline ends. CDR1 is MNHEY, CDR2 SVGAGI, per germline. This CDR3 reads CASRRGVNTEAFF. The CDR3 DNA reads as TGTGCCAGCCGAAGGGGGGTTAACACTGAAGCTTTCTTT.

The chain combines TRBV6-1 with TRBJ1-2, with D tentatively TRBD1 (6 bases). The germline CDR1 and CDR2 sequences are MNHNS and SASEGT. The CDR3 is 12 residues long. V gave up 2 bases and J gave up 8 bases, with 9 bases separating them. As DNA, the CDR3 is TGTGCCAGCAGTGAAACAGGGATCGGCTACACCTTC. Protein: CASSETGIGYTF.

J is TRBJ1-5 and V is TRBV10-3; TRBD1 is a possible D gene (6 bases). CDR3 length equals 15 residues. Germline V gives CDR1 ENHRY, CDR2 SYGVKD. The germline V and J ends were trimmed by 6 bases and 0 bases, with 12 bases remaining between them. CDR3 sequence reads: CAIRDSLNSNQPQHF. In DNA, the CDR3 is TGTGCCATCAGGGACAGCCTAAATAGCAATCAGCCCCAGCATTTT.

The chain carries TRBV30 and TRBJ2-7; D remains unclear. V was shortened by 2 bases and J by 1 base, with 3 bases between the two germline ends. Germline V CDR1 and CDR2: GTSNPN, SVGIG (reference sequence). This CDR3 comprises 11 residues. CDR3: CAWSMSYEQYF. The CDR3 DNA follows: TGTGCCTGGAGTATGTCCTACGAGCAGTACTTC.

The gene calls are TRBV12-3 or TRBV12-4 and TRBJ2-5; no clear D. V lost 6 bases and J lost 4, with 9 bases in between. CDR3 length: 12 residues. CDR3 region: CASSWIRETQYF. The CDR3 DNA reads TGTGCCAGCAGCTGGATCAGAGAGACCCAGTACTTC.

The chain recombines TRBV12-5 with TRBJ1-2; D gene ambiguous. The CDR3 runs to 16 residues. Germline CDR1 and CDR2: LGHNT and FRNRAP. V lost 4 bases and J 0 bases, leaving 15 bases between the germline ends. In nucleotides, the CDR3 is TGTGCTAGTGGTTCCAGTATCCCTATCTCTAACTATGGCTACACCTTC. Translation: CASGSSIPISNYGYTF.

V gene TRBV29-1 combines with J gene TRBJ2-1; 9 bases are a match to TRBD2. Per germline, CDR1 SQVTM and CDR2 ANQGSEA. The V gene end was trimmed by 4 bases and the J gene end by 12 bases; junction bases not matched to a gene: 13. The CDR3 covers 14 residues. The chain's CDR3 is CSVAISGRSSAQFF. CDR3 sequence (DNA): TGCAGCGTTGCAATCAGCGGGAGGTCATCGGCGCAGTTCTTC.

The chain carries TRBV2 and TRBJ1-2; D may be TRBD1 (5 bases). Germline V gene data show CDR1 as SNHLY and CDR2 as FYNNEI. V lost 7 bases and J lost 4, with 16 bases in between. There are 14 residues in the CDR3. This chain's CDR3 is CASTPGRTFYGYTF. DNA for the CDR3: TGTGCCAGCACCCCGGGACGGACATTCTATGGCTACACCTTC.

This rearrangement joins TRBV27 to TRBJ2-2; D not resolved. V gave up 6 bases and J gave up 9 bases, with 11 bases separating them. The CDR3 consists of 12 residues. Germline CDR1 MNHEY, CDR2 SMNVEV (reference sequence). As DNA, the CDR3 is TGTGCCAGCAGACCCGGCGGACGGGAGCTGTTTTTT. Protein product: CASRPGGRELFF.

This clone was counted a single time. Germline is not matched at one junction end, which may reflect a read error. The chain recombines TRBV7-7 with TRBJ2-1, with TRBD2 matching over 10 bases. Germline V gives CDR1 SSHAT, CDR2 FNYEAQ (reference sequence). This CDR3 region has 16 residues. CDR3 sequence reads: CASSLSGTSAYNEQFF. The CDR3 bases are TGTGCTAGCAGCTTGAGTGGGACTAGCGCCTACAATGAGCAGTTCTTC.

A single count supports this clone. This chain connects TRBV11-2 to TRBJ1-6, with a weak D call TRBD1 (5 bases). The CDR3 sequence is 15 residues long. Trimming stripped 5 bases from V and 6 bases from J, with 14 bases between. The germline gives CDR1 SGHAT, CDR2 FQNNGV. The CDR3 loop is CASSLTGLTNSPLHF. DNA of the CDR3: TGTGCCAGCAGCCTAACGGGACTAACTAATTCACCCCTCCACTTT.